The 4 T cell receptor beta chains in this list originate from one sample, sequenced in a study of beta chain features in type 1 diabetes (dated by TCRdb to the late 2010s). Results and caveats for the whole study, not just this receptor: Type 1 diabetes patients showed a moderate but significant shortening of TCRB CDR3 length in all four CD4+ subsets.

The antigens these receptors bind are not known. The library was generated by the immunoSEQ multiplex PCR assay. The High Capacity cDNA Reverse Transcription Kit was used to reverse transcribe all of the isolated RNA, meaning that expressed TCRB transcripts were what got sequenced. The clones in this table, taken by TCRdb from immuneACCESS, are in-frame only. Not every clone is retained; where verified, under half of the shortfall comes from an unresolved V gene, and the cause of the rest is unknown. This sample has around 250,000 clones in its table, and about 23% of those were observed once. About 0.012% of the sample belongs to the ten largest clones. Material for sequencing was naive CD4+ T cells from blood. Read against the paper, the sample's cell subset or site label means: true naive CD4+ T cells. These receptor sequences come from a woman in her thirties with type 1 diabetes.

The chain carries TRBV6-1 and TRBJ1-1; TRBD1 is a possible D gene (5 bases). This CDR3 contains 12 residues. Germline V gene data show CDR1 as MNHNS and CDR2 as SASEGT. The V end lost 7 bases, the J end lost 7 bases, and 13 bases lay between the germline ends. The CDR3 DNA reads TGTGCCAGCACACCTAGGGGTGGTGAAGCTTTCTTT. It codes for CASTPRGGEAFF.

Turning to this clone: This sample also contains other DNA sequences that code for the same CDR3. The chain employs TRBV18 and TRBJ1-5; D remains ambiguous. Germline CDR1 reads KGHSH; CDR2 reads LQKENI. The ends were cut back, 3 bases at V and 2 bases at J, with 8 bases in the middle. The CDR3 has 14 amino acids. The CDR3 DNA follows: TGTGCCAGCTCACCCGAGGGCGGCAATCAGCCCCAGCATTTT. As protein: CASSPEGGNQPQHF.

J is TRBJ1-2 and V is TRBV28, with 7 bases fitting TRBD1. This CDR3 is 14 amino acids long. Germline assignment: CDR1 MDHEN and CDR2 SYDVKM. J gave up 4 bases and V 4 bases, and 6 bases lay outside the gene matches. CDR3 sequence: CASSSDRTSYGYTF. The CDR3 coding sequence is TGTGCCAGCAGTTCGGACAGGACCTCCTATGGCTACACCTTC.

The chain is built from TRBV27 and TRBJ2-7; D is uncertain. The CDR3 consists of 13 residues. Germline-derived CDR1 and CDR2 are MNHEY and SMNVEV (reference sequence). V gave up 6 bases and J gave up 3 bases, with 12 bases separating them. This CDR3 reads CASSFLLSYEQYF. As DNA, the CDR3 is TGTGCCAGCAGCTTCCTCCTGAGCTACGAGCAGTACTTC.